This TCR beta chain appears in the sequencing data of a study of blood T cell repertoires in COVID-19. Study as a whole: Acute and convalescent COVID-19 specimens originated in the United States, Italy and Spain. T cells, B-cell-depleted T cells, or PBMCs supplied cDNA or gDNA.

In the original workflow: Nucleated cell counts were estimated from reference gene primer amplification. Sequenced by immunoSEQ multiplex PCR; TCRdb stores in-frame clones only, minus some. V and J calls plus clone size are reproduced from that table; the DNA served to infer D and trimming. The table records around 210,000 clones, just over 85% of them present only once. The V segment lost 0 bases and the J segment 3 bases; nucleotides outside the gene matches: 4. The CDR3 runs to 16 residues. CDR1 and CDR2 (germline): LGHNT, FRNRAP. This chain links TRBV12-5 with TRBJ2-5; 10 bases align to TRBD2. This sequence originates from a man between 18 and 35 years old with active or convalescent COVID-19. Sequencing used peripheral blood. The CDR3 nucleotides read TGTGCTAGTGGTTTGGTACTAACTAGCGGGAAAGAGACCCAGTACTTC. Translation gives CASGLVLTSGKETQYF.